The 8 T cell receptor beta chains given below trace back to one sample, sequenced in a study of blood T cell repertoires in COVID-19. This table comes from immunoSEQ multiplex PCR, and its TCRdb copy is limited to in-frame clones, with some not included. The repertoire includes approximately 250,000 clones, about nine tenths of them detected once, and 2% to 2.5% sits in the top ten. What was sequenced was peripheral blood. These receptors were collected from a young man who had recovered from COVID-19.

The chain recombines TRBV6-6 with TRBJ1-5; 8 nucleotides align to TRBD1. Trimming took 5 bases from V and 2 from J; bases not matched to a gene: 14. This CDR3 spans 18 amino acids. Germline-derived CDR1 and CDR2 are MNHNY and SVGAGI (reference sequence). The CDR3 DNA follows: TGTGCCAGCAGTCCGGGACAGGTTCTGTTAGCGGGCAATCAGCCCCAGCATTTT. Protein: CASSPGQVLLAGNQPQHF.

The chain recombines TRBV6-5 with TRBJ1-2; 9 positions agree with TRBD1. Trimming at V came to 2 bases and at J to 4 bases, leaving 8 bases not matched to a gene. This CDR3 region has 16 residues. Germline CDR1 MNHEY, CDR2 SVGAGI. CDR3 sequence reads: CASSYGGDRDSYGYTF. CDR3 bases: TGTGCCAGCAGTTACGGGGGGGACAGGGATAGCTATGGCTACACCTTC.

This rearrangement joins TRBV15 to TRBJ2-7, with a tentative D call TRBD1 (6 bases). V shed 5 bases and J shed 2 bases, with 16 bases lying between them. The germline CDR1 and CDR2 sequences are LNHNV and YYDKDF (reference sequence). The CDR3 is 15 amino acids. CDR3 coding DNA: TGTGCCACCAGCCTGGGGCAGGGGACCCCCTACGAGCAGTACTTC. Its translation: CATSLGQGTPYEQYF.

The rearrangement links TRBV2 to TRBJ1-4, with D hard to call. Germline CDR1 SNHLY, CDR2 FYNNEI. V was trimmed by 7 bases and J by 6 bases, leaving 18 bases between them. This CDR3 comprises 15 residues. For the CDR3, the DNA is TGTGCCAGCAAGTCCCGGGTTTTTTCCTATGAAAAACTGTTTTTT. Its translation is CASKSRVFSYEKLFF.

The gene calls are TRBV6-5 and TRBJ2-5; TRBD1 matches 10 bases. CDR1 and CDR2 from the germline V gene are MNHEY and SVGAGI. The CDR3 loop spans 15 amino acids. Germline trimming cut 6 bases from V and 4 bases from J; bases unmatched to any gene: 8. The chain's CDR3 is CASRLGQGEGETQYF. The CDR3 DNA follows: TGTGCCAGCAGGCTAGGACAGGGGGAAGGAGAGACCCAGTACTTC.

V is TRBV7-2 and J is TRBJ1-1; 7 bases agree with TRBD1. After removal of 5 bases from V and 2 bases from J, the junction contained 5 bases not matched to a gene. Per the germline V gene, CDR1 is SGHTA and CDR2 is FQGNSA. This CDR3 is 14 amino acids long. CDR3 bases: TGTGCCAGCAGCCCCTCAGGGGGAAACACTGAAGCTTTCTTT. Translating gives CASSPSGGNTEAFF.

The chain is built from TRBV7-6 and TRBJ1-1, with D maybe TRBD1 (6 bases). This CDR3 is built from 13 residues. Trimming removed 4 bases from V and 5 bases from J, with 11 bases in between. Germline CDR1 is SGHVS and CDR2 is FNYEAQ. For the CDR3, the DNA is TGTGCCAGCAGCTCAGGGGTTGGGACTGAAGCTTTCTTT. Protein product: CASSSGVGTEAFF.

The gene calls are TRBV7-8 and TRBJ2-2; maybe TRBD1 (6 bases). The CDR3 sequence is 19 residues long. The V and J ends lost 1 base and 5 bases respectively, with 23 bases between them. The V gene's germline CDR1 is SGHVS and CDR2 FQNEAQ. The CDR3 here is CASSLGQNGWTVLTGELFF. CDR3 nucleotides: TGTGCCAGCAGCTTAGGGCAGAATGGATGGACAGTCCTTACCGGGGAGCTGTTTTTT. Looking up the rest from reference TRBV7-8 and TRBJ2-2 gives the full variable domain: GAGVSQSPRYKVAKRGQDVALRCDPISGHVSLFWYQQALGQGPEFLTYFQNEAQLDKSGLPSDRFFAERPEGSVSTLKIQRTQQEDSAVYLCASSLGQNGWTVLTGELFFGEGSRLTVL.